The rows below give T cell receptor beta chains drawn from one sample of a study of post-analysis software for immune sequencing data. TCRdb processed the PCR reads anew with MiXCR; each CDR3 protein has one entry. The sample lists roughly 800,000 distinct CDR3 sequences; about 57% were seen once. Sequenced sample: blood. All receptors come from a girl between 5 and 17 years old with multiple sclerosis. The CDR3 runs from the conserved cysteine through the conserved F or W. D genes are given only for firm matches. Clone size is stated in some rows and not others, as once, few, many or a class when expanded.

j_gene	abundance	d_gene	v_gene	CDR3aa	CDR3nt
TRBJ1-2	.	TRBD1	TRBV3-1	CASSQGTGRGYTF	TGTGCCAGCAGCCAAGGGACAGGACGTGGCTACACCTTC
TRBJ2-5	.	.	TRBV7-2	CASTRRGARETQYF	TGTGCCAGCACCAGACGGGGGGCACGAGAGACCCAGTACTTC
TRBJ2-3	.	TRBD2	TRBV24-1	CATSGAGASADTQYF	TGTGCCACCAGTGGAGCGGGAGCGTCGGCAGATACGCAGTATTTT
TRBJ2-7	few	.	TRBV7-3	CASSVGHGGDEQYF	TGTGCCAGCAGCGTCGGACATGGCGGCGACGAGCAGTACTTC
TRBJ1-2	.	.	TRBV28	CASSSPGHLYGYTF	TGTGCCAGCAGTTCACCGGGACACCTATACGGCTACACCTTC
TRBJ2-5	few	TRBD1	TRBV29-1	CSGESDRRETQYF	TGCAGCGGGGAGTCGGACAGGAGGGAGACCCAGTACTTC
TRBJ2-5	.	TRBD2	TRBV9	CASSPHQRGGTQYF	TGTGCCAGCAGCCCCCACCAGCGGGGAGGTACCCAGTACTTC
TRBJ1-2	.	TRBD1	TRBV9	CASSVDLTETGGEMDGYTF	TGTGCCAGCAGCGTAGACCTGACCGAAACAGGGGGCGAAATGGATGGCTACACCTTC
TRBJ2-1	.	.	TRBV29-1	CSVAWGNEQFF	TGCAGCGTTGCGTGGGGAAATGAGCAGTTCTTC
TRBJ1-1	.	.	TRBV3-1	CASSQGSRYPEAFF	TGTGCCAGCAGCCAAGGGTCACGGTACCCTGAAGCTTTCTTT
TRBJ2-7	few	.	TRBV7-9	CASSLGDRWTASGGPYEQYF	TGTGCCAGCAGCTTAGGGGACAGGTGGACCGCTTCGGGAGGCCCCTACGAGCAGTACTTC
TRBJ1-2	few	.	TRBV12-3/TRBV12-4	CASSPGTHGHGYTF	TGTGCCAGCAGCCCCGGGACCCACGGCCATGGCTACACCTTC
TRBJ2-7	.	TRBD1	TRBV4-1	CASNPTGTGSNEQYF	TGCGCCAGCAACCCGACCGGGACAGGGAGCAACGAGCAGTACTTC
TRBJ2-5	.	.	TRBV7-2	CASSSPGEVEFQETQYF	TGTGCCAGCAGCTCCCCCGGGGAGGTAGAATTCCAAGAGACCCAGTACTTC
TRBJ2-7	.	TRBD1	TRBV7-2	CASSLARGMILGEQYF	TGTGCCAGCAGCTTAGCCAGGGGGATGATCCTAGGCGAGCAGTACTTC
TRBJ1-2	.	.	TRBV25-1	CASSEFEEANYGYTF	TGTGCCAGCAGTGAATTTGAGGAGGCAAACTATGGCTACACCTTC
TRBJ2-7	.	TRBD2	TRBV6-1	CASRRLAGDHEQYF	TGTGCCAGCAGGAGACTAGCGGGAGACCACGAGCAGTACTTC
TRBJ2-7	.	TRBD2	TRBV5-1	CASSSSGRPNEQYF	TGCGCCAGCAGCTCTAGCGGGAGACCGAACGAGCAGTACTTC
TRBJ2-3	.	.	TRBV4-2	CASSQERQSRRADTQYF	TGTGCCAGCAGCCAAGAGAGGCAGTCTCGCAGGGCAGATACGCAGTATTTT
TRBJ1-6	.	.	TRBV3-1	CASSQTHYNSPLHF	TGTGCCAGCAGCCAAACGCATTATAATTCACCCCTCCACTTT
TRBJ2-7	few	TRBD2	TRBV10-3	CAIRGLAGTYEQYF	TGTGCCATCAGGGGACTAGCGGGCACCTACGAGCAGTACTTC
TRBJ2-1	.	.	TRBV12-3/TRBV12-4	CASSFDVGGGSDEQFF	TGTGCCAGCAGTTTTGATGTGGGAGGAGGATCCGATGAGCAGTTCTTC
TRBJ2-7	.	.	TRBV20-1	CSARDQGRPGSYEQYF	TGCAGTGCTAGAGATCAGGGGCGGCCCGGGTCCTACGAGCAGTACTTC
TRBJ2-7	.	TRBD1	TRBV20-1	CSARQGQGAREQYF	TGCAGTGCTCGCCAGGGGCAGGGGGCGCGGGAGCAGTACTTC
TRBJ1-2	.	TRBD1	TRBV6-5	CASSHDRVGYGYTF	TGTGCCAGCAGCCACGACAGGGTGGGCTATGGCTACACCTTC
TRBJ2-1	.	TRBD2	TRBV5-1	CASSSGGSNNEQFF	TGCGCCAGCAGCTCCGGGGGGTCCAACAATGAGCAGTTCTTC
TRBJ2-5	.	.	TRBV15	CATSYRAGTNEQYF	TGTGCCACCAGCTACCGGGCTGGCACGAATGAGCAGTACTTC
TRBJ2-7	once	TRBD2	TRBV20-1	CSAREAGLAGDEQYF	TGCAGTGCTAGGGAGGCTGGACTAGCGGGAGACGAGCAGTACTTC
TRBJ2-2	.	.	TRBV29-1	CSVAKAGTTGELFF	TGCAGCGTTGCGAAAGCAGGGACCACCGGGGAGCTGTTTTTT
TRBJ2-1	.	TRBD2	TRBV6-5	CASSYSISGRGYEQFF	TGTGCCAGCAGTTACTCGATAAGCGGGAGAGGGTATGAGCAGTTCTTC
TRBJ2-3	.	.	TRBV12-5	CASGLGQSTDTQYF	TGTGCTAGTGGTTTGGGACAAAGCACAGATACGCAGTATTTT
TRBJ2-1	.	TRBD1	TRBV5-5	CASSLATGLEQFF	TGTGCCAGCAGCTTGGCGACAGGGCTTGAGCAGTTCTTC
TRBJ2-1	.	TRBD2	TRBV29-1	CSVIPGLAPSEQFF	TGCAGCGTAATCCCGGGACTAGCCCCTAGTGAGCAGTTCTTC
TRBJ2-5	.	.	TRBV7-3	CASSLMSQETQYF	TGTGCCAGCAGCTTAATGTCCCAAGAGACCCAGTACTTC
TRBJ1-2	.	.	TRBV13	CASSFRDTGYYGYTF	TGTGCCAGCAGCTTCCGGGACACCGGATACTATGGCTACACCTTC
TRBJ2-3	.	.	TRBV12-3/TRBV12-4	CASSFDRYTDTQYF	TGTGCCAGCAGTTTCGACAGATACACAGATACGCAGTATTTT
TRBJ2-4	few	TRBD1	TRBV12-3/TRBV12-4	CASSLETGVEQYF	TGTGCCAGCAGTTTAGAGACAGGGGTTGAGCAGTACTTC
TRBJ2-1	.	.	TRBV4-1	CASSHVTGPPTGQFF	TGCGCCAGCAGCCACGTAACGGGACCTCCGACGGGGCAGTTCTTC
TRBJ1-1	.	TRBD1	TRBV12-3/TRBV12-4	CASSAIDRAGAEAFF	TGTGCCAGCAGTGCGATAGACAGGGCGGGGGCTGAAGCTTTCTTT
TRBJ2-7	.	.	TRBV4-1	CASSLRRDGDPYEQYF	TGCGCCAGCAGCCTGCGCCGGGACGGGGATCCCTACGAGCAGTACTTC
TRBJ2-6	.	.	TRBV5-1	CASSLSQTRGANVLTF	TGCGCCAGCAGCTTATCGCAGACTCGCGGGGCCAACGTCCTGACTTTC
TRBJ2-3	few	.	TRBV20-1	CSALRHSSTDTQYF	TGCAGTGCCCTGCGGCACTCTAGCACAGATACGCAGTATTTT
TRBJ2-1	.	TRBD1	TRBV12-3/TRBV12-4	CASSTGTGTSGEQFF	TGTGCCAGCAGTACCGGGACAGGGACCTCGGGGGAGCAGTTCTTC
TRBJ2-3	.	.	TRBV5-1	CASSLASSPDTQYF	TGCGCCAGCAGCTTGGCTAGCAGCCCAGATACGCAGTATTTT
TRBJ2-5	.	.	TRBV5-1	CASSLDRGGEAQYF	TGCGCCAGCAGCTTGGACAGGGGGGGAGAGGCCCAGTACTTC